The rows below give T cell receptor beta chains drawn from one sample of a study of neurological immune-mediated disorders. MiXCR was run by TCRdb on the 5' RACE reads, yielding one entry per CDR3 protein. This table holds approximately 60,000 distinct CDR3 sequences, more than 3.5% found once. The specimen sequenced was PBMCs. The receptor source for this set is a man over 45 with multiple sclerosis. CDR3s include the opening cysteine and the closing phenylalanine or tryptophan. Fields, in order: J gene, clone size, D gene, V gene, CDR3 DNA, CDR3 protein. A D gene is named only where the DNA matches it firmly. The size field is filled for only some rows; it gives once, few, many or a size class.

j_call: TRBJ2-2
clone_size: many
d_call: -
v_call: TRBV5-6
cdr3_nt: TGTGCCAGCAGCTTGGTTACAGCCAGCCCCGGGGAGCTGTTTTTT
cdr3_aa: CASSLVTASPGELFF

j_call: TRBJ2-5
clone_size: many
d_call: -
v_call: TRBV30
cdr3_nt: TGTGCCTGGAGTTTTATTCAGTCGCCATCCAAAGATCCCCAGTACTTC
cdr3_aa: CAWSFIQSPSKDPQYF

j_call: TRBJ1-5
clone_size: many
d_call: -
v_call: TRBV7-2
cdr3_nt: TGTGCCAGCAGCCTAAACAGCTCCCCCCAGCATTTT
cdr3_aa: CASSLNSSPQHF

j_call: TRBJ2-2
clone_size: many
d_call: TRBD2
v_call: TRBV5-5
cdr3_nt: TGTGCCAGCAGCTCGGTCGCGGGGGCCGGGGAGCTGTTTTTT
cdr3_aa: CASSSVAGAGELFF

j_call: TRBJ2-2
clone_size: many
d_call: -
v_call: TRBV10-3
cdr3_nt: TGTGCCATCCCTCAGTCGAACACCGGGGAGCTGTTTTTT
cdr3_aa: CAIPQSNTGELFF

j_call: TRBJ1-1
clone_size: many
d_call: -
v_call: TRBV27
cdr3_nt: TGTGCCAGCGGTACAATGGATGCTTTCTTT
cdr3_aa: CASGTMDAFF

j_call: TRBJ2-5
clone_size: many
d_call: -
v_call: TRBV11-2
cdr3_nt: TGTGCCAGCAACCCCGCCGGGGCTCCCCAAGAGACCCAGTACTTC
cdr3_aa: CASNPAGAPQETQYF

j_call: TRBJ2-3
clone_size: many
d_call: -
v_call: TRBV24-1
cdr3_nt: TGTGCCACCAGTGATTACCTAGGAGGGGGGGCCGGCACAGATACGCAGTATTTT
cdr3_aa: CATSDYLGGGAGTDTQYF

j_call: TRBJ1-6
clone_size: many
d_call: -
v_call: TRBV20-1
cdr3_nt: TGCAGTGCTCGTTGGACAGCTAATTCACCCCTCCACTTT
cdr3_aa: CSARWTANSPLHF

j_call: TRBJ1-6
clone_size: many
d_call: -
v_call: TRBV10-3
cdr3_nt: TGTGCCATCAGTGGCGGACAGTTTAGGACACCCCTCCACTTT
cdr3_aa: CAISGGQFRTPLHF

j_call: TRBJ2-2
clone_size: many
d_call: -
v_call: TRBV15
cdr3_nt: TGTGCCACCAGCAGTGTGTGGGAGACCGGGGAGCTGTTTTTT
cdr3_aa: CATSSVWETGELFF

j_call: TRBJ1-2
clone_size: many
d_call: -
v_call: TRBV6-6
cdr3_nt: TGTGCCAGCAGTCCCGGGGACCTCGGGGGCTACACCTTC
cdr3_aa: CASSPGDLGGYTF

j_call: TRBJ1-1
clone_size: -
d_call: -
v_call: TRBV19
cdr3_nt: TGTGCCAGTAGTATAGATCAGGCCCTGAACACTGAAGCTTTCTTT
cdr3_aa: CASSIDQALNTEAFF

j_call: TRBJ2-5
clone_size: many
d_call: TRBD2
v_call: TRBV4-2
cdr3_nt: TGTGCCAGCAGCCAACCCTTAGCGGGGGGGCAAGAGACCCAGTACTTC
cdr3_aa: CASSQPLAGGQETQYF

j_call: TRBJ2-5
clone_size: many
d_call: TRBD1
v_call: TRBV7-2
cdr3_nt: TGTGCCAGCAGCTTAGCGGGGACAGGGGGAGAGACCCAGTACTTC
cdr3_aa: CASSLAGTGGETQYF

j_call: TRBJ2-3
clone_size: many
d_call: TRBD2
v_call: TRBV15
cdr3_nt: TGTGCCACCAGCAGAGGACTAGCCCACACAGATACGCAGTATTTT
cdr3_aa: CATSRGLAHTDTQYF

j_call: TRBJ2-1
clone_size: many
d_call: -
v_call: TRBV5-1
cdr3_nt: TGCGCCAGCAGCCGACAGACCACCTACAATGAGCAGTTCTTC
cdr3_aa: CASSRQTTYNEQFF

j_call: TRBJ1-5
clone_size: many
d_call: TRBD1
v_call: TRBV29-1
cdr3_nt: TGCAGCGTTGTGACAGGGGAGAAACAGCCCCAGAATTTT
cdr3_aa: CSVVTGEKQPQNF

j_call: TRBJ1-4
clone_size: many
d_call: TRBD1
v_call: TRBV6-6
cdr3_nt: TGTGTCAGCAGTTACTCAGGGGGTCGCGGTGAAAAACTGTTTTTT
cdr3_aa: CVSSYSGGRGEKLFF

j_call: TRBJ1-5
clone_size: many
d_call: -
v_call: TRBV10-2
cdr3_nt: TGCGCCAGCAGTGATAGGGGGAGCAATCAGCCCCAGCATTTT
cdr3_aa: CASSDRGSNQPQHF

j_call: TRBJ1-2
clone_size: many
d_call: -
v_call: TRBV18
cdr3_nt: TGTGCCAGCTCACCATCCTCGGGGAGTAGTGGCTACACCTTC
cdr3_aa: CASSPSSGSSGYTF

j_call: TRBJ1-6
clone_size: many
d_call: TRBD1
v_call: TRBV20-1
cdr3_nt: TGCAGTGCTAGAGGTCGAGGGCAGGGGGTAGCCTATAATTCACCCCTCCACTTT
cdr3_aa: CSARGRGQGVAYNSPLHF

j_call: TRBJ2-2
clone_size: many
d_call: -
v_call: TRBV7-6
cdr3_nt: TGTGCCAGCAGTTACGACACGAACACCGGGGAGCTGTTTTTT
cdr3_aa: CASSYDTNTGELFF

j_call: TRBJ2-5
clone_size: -
d_call: TRBD2
v_call: TRBV7-9
cdr3_nt: TGTGCCAGCCAGGGGACTAGCGGGGTCGGGACCCAGTACTTC
cdr3_aa: CASQGTSGVGTQYF

j_call: TRBJ1-1
clone_size: many
d_call: -
v_call: TRBV16
cdr3_nt: TGTGCCAGCAGCCAATATATGGGGGGCACTGAAGCTTTCTTT
cdr3_aa: CASSQYMGGTEAFF

j_call: TRBJ1-2
clone_size: many
d_call: TRBD1
v_call: TRBV6-6
cdr3_nt: TGTGCCAGCGAACCGTGGGACAGGGGATCTGATGGCTACACCTTC
cdr3_aa: CASEPWDRGSDGYTF

j_call: TRBJ2-3
clone_size: medium-sized
d_call: -
v_call: TRBV6-5
cdr3_nt: TGTGCCAGCAGCCCGCGGGGACCCACAGATACGCAGTATTTT
cdr3_aa: CASSPRGPTDTQYF

j_call: TRBJ2-2
clone_size: many
d_call: TRBD1
v_call: TRBV24-1
cdr3_nt: TGTGCCACCGGGACAGGGTTGAACACCGGGGAGCTGTTTTTT
cdr3_aa: CATGTGLNTGELFF

j_call: TRBJ2-7
clone_size: many
d_call: TRBD2
v_call: TRBV4-3
cdr3_nt: TGCGCCAGCAGCCAAGTAATAGCGGGGGGGCTTGGAGAGCAGTACTTC
cdr3_aa: CASSQVIAGGLGEQYF

j_call: TRBJ1-1
clone_size: many
d_call: -
v_call: TRBV20-1
cdr3_nt: TGCAGTGCTTCCAGGGAAAGCACTGAAGCTTTCTTT
cdr3_aa: CSASRESTEAFF

j_call: TRBJ2-6
clone_size: many
d_call: -
v_call: TRBV6-5
cdr3_nt: TGTGCCAGCAGTTACTCTGGACCTCCTGGGGCCAACGTCCTGACTTTC
cdr3_aa: CASSYSGPPGANVLTF

j_call: TRBJ2-3
clone_size: many
d_call: TRBD1
v_call: TRBV29-1
cdr3_nt: TGCAGCGCTCGATATCGGCAGGGGGCAGGAGATACGCAGTATTTT
cdr3_aa: CSARYRQGAGDTQYF

j_call: TRBJ1-2
clone_size: many
d_call: TRBD1
v_call: TRBV2
cdr3_nt: TGTGCCAGCAGGAAACAGGGGGATTCCTATGGCTACACCTTC
cdr3_aa: CASRKQGDSYGYTF

j_call: TRBJ1-1
clone_size: many
d_call: -
v_call: TRBV7-9
cdr3_nt: TGTGCCAGCAGCTTAGTTGTTGGAGACACTGAAGCTTTCTTT
cdr3_aa: CASSLVVGDTEAFF

j_call: TRBJ1-1
clone_size: many
d_call: -
v_call: TRBV4-2
cdr3_nt: TGTGCCAGCAGCCCTTCCGCAGGGTTTTGGGCGATGAACACTGAAGCTTTCTTT
cdr3_aa: CASSPSAGFWAMNTEAFF

j_call: TRBJ2-1
clone_size: -
d_call: -
v_call: TRBV20-1
cdr3_nt: TGCAGTGCTAGAACCGTTTCCGTACAGTTCTTC
cdr3_aa: CSARTVSVQFF